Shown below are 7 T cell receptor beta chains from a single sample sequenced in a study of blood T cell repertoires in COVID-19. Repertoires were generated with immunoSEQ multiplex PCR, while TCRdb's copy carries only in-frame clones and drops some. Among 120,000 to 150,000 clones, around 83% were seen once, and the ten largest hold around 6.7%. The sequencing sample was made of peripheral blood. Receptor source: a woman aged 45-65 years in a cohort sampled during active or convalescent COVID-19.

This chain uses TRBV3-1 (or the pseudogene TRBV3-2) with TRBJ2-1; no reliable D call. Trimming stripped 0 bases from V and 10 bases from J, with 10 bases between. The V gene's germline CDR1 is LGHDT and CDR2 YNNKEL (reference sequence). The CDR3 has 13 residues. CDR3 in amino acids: CASSQEWVREQFF. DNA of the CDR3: TGTGCCAGCAGCCAAGAATGGGTGCGGGAGCAGTTCTTC.

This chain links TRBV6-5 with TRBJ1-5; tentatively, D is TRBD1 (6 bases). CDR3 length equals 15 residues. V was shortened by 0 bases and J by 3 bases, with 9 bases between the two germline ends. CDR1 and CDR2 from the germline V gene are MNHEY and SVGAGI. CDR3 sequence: CASSYSGQLNQPQHF. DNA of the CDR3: TGTGCCAGCAGTTACTCCGGACAGCTCAATCAGCCCCAGCATTTT.

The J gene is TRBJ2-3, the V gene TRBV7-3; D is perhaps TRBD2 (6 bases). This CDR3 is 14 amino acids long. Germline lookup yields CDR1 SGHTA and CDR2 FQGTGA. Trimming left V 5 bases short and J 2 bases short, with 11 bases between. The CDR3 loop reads CASSLGLHTDTQYF. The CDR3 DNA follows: TGTGCCAGCAGCCTGGGACTCCACACAGATACGCAGTATTTT.

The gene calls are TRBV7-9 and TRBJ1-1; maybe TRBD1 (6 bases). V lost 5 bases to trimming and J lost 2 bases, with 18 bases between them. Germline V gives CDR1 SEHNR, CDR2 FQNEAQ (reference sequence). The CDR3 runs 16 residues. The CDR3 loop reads CASSPVSRTVNTEAFF. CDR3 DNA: TGTGCCAGCAGCCCAGTATCCCGGACAGTCAACACTGAAGCTTTCTTT.

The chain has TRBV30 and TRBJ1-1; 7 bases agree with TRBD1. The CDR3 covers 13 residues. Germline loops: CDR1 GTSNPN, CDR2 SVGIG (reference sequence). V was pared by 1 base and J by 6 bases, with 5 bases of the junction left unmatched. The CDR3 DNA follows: TGTGCCTGGAGTGGAGGGGGCAGGGCTGAAGCTTTCTTT. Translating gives CAWSGGGRAEAFF.

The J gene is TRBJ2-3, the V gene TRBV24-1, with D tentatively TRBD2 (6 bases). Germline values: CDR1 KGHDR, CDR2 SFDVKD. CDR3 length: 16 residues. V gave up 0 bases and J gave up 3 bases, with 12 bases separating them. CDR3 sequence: CATSDLQLGGTDTQYF. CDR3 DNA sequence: TGTGCCACCAGTGATTTGCAGTTGGGGGGTACAGATACGCAGTATTTT.

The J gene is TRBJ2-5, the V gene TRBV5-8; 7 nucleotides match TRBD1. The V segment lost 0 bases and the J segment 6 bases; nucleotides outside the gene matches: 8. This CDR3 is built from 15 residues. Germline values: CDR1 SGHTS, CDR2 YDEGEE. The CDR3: CASSLGTGTPKTQYF. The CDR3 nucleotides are TGTGCCAGCAGCTTGGGGACAGGAACTCCGAAGACCCAGTACTTC.